This TCR beta chain was sequenced in a study of early stage breast cancer tumors. Across the whole study: Invasive lobular carcinomas made up about 35% of the 12 ER+/PR+/HER2- tumors. Findings and caveats of the study: Most shared enriched TCRB sequences were commonly generated ones. Compared with adjacent normal breast, tumors showed 2.5 to 3-fold denser, more clonal T cells.

Each sample had two DNA replicates, roughly 0.5 ug blood or approximately 1.5 ug tissue. Assay: immunoSEQ multiplex PCR; the TCRdb copy retains only in-frame clones and omits some. The data hold 9,500 to 10,000 clones, with roughly 79% observed a single time. Trimming left V 10 bases short and J 0 bases short, with 22 bases between. This CDR3 contains 17 residues. Germline V lookup: CDR1 MNHEY, CDR2 SMNVEV (reference sequence). About this clone: The antigen is unknown.

Source material: normal breast tissue next to the tumor. The receptor was isolated from a person in their forties with breast cancer. The chain combines TRBV27 with TRBJ2-1; no firm D call. The CDR3: CATRQPSLRSSYNEQFF. The CDR3 DNA reads TGTGCCACCCGCCAACCCTCTCTGCGGAGCTCCTACAATGAGCAGTTCTTC.